This entry concerns a single TCR beta chain. Antigen unknown. This sample is drawn from a study of T cell clonotyping in hematopoietic cell transplantation. Findings and caveats of the study: Without cell sorting, CD4 versus CD8 contributions remain unresolved. Few recipient clonotypes overlapped donors; over 97% were de novo at given depth. Recipient TCR diversity dropped after transplant; expanded clonotypes rose from day 30 to 180. Higher Inverse Simpson Index values in graft donor and pretransplant recipient predicted broader posttransplant TCR diversity.

Assay: immunoSEQ multiplex PCR; the TCRdb copy retains only in-frame clones and omits some. The top ten hold roughly 1.7% of the sample, which has more than 65,000 clones, about 93% seen once. The germline V gene encodes CDR1 MNHEY and CDR2 SVGAGI. CDR3 length: 15 amino acids. The ends lost 2 bases at V and 1 base at J; junction bases unmatched: 3. This TCR was recovered from a man between 45 and 60 years old in good health. Some clones in this sample may be carry-over from other donors' samples. Sequenced input: peripheral blood mononuclear cells. This chain links TRBV6-5 with TRBJ1-2, with 8 bases matching TRBD1. In DNA form, the CDR3 reads TGTGCCAGCAGTTACCACGGACAGGGTAACTATGGCTACACCTTC. Translation gives CASSYHGQGNYGYTF.